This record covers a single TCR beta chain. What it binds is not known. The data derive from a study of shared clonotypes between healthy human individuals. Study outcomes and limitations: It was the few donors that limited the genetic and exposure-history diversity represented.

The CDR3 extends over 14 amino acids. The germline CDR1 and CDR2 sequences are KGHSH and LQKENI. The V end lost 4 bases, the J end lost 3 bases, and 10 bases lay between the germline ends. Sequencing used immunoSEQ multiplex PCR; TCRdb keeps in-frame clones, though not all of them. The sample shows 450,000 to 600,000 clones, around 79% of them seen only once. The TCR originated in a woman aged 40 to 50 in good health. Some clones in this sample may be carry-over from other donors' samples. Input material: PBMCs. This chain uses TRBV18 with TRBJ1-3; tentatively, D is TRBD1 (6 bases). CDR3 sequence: CASSQLQGGNTIYF. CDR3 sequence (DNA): TGTGCCAGCTCACAACTACAGGGTGGAAACACCATATATTTT. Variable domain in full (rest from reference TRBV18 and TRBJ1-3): NAGVMQNPRHLVRRRGQEARLRCSPMKGHSHVYWYRQLPEEGLKFMVYLQKENIIDESGMPKERFSAEFPKEGPSILRIQQVVRGDSAAYFCASSQLQGGNTIYFGEGSWLTVV.